This T cell receptor (beta chain) originates from a study of blood T cell repertoires in COVID-19. Study summary: Nucleic acid was either cDNA or gDNA, and it came from T cells, B-cell-depleted T cells, or PBMCs.

Method: immunoSEQ multiplex PCR; TCRdb's copy keeps in-frame clones and lacks some. The sample carries roughly 430,000 clones, 70% to 90% recorded once. This CDR3 region has 17 residues. V dropped 5 bases and J dropped 0 bases, with 16 bases sitting between them. Germline V gene lookup returns CDR1 KGHSH and CDR2 LQKENI. The sample was PBMCs or T cells enriched from blood (not recorded which). This chain links TRBV18 with TRBJ2-2; D gene uncertain. This clonotype was obtained from a woman aged 40 to 50 with acute COVID-19. CDR3 DNA sequence: TGTGCCAGCTCATTGGCTAGTGACGCCGCGAACACCGGGGAGCTGTTTTTT. This encodes CASSLASDAANTGELFF.